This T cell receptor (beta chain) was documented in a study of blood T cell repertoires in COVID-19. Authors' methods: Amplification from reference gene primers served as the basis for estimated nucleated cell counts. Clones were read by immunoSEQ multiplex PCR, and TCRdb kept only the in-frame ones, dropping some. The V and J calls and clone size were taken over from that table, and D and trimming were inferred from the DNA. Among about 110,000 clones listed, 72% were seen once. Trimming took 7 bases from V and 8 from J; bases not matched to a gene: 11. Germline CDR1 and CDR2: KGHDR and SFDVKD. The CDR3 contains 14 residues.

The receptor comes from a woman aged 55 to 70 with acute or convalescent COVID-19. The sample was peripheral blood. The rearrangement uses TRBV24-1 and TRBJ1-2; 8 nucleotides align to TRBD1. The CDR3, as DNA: TGTGCCACCAGCGGAAACCAGGGGGCATGGGGCTACACCTTC. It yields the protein CATSGNQGAWGYTF.